This paragraph covers one TCR beta chain sequence. The antigen this receptor binds is unknown. This likely reflects a read error, since a far larger clone is one base away. V and J are truncated by 2 bases and 7 bases respectively, leaving an intervening sequence of 9 bases. The germline V gene specifies MNHEY as CDR1 and SVGAGI as CDR2. The CDR3 holds 12 amino acids from the cysteine to the phenylalanine. Left in the record is the CDR3 DNA by itself, 36 bases read in frame from the first base. These data belong to a study of regulatory T cells in long-lasting Graves disease (dated by TCRdb to the early 2020s). Notes on the research overall: Patients with newly diagnosed Graves' disease had been on antithyroid drugs for under 3 months. A total of about 33 samples underwent TCR sequencing, from some 13 patients with persistent Graves' disease and 20 or so patients with newly diagnosed Graves' disease. Patients with persistent Graves' disease were compared with patients with newly diagnosed Graves' disease using TCR sequencing and RNA sequencing of peripheral blood. The study was registered as a clinical trial and conducted in China.

The time point label, read with the paper, signifies: newly diagnosed GD, antithyroid drugs for less than 3 months. RNA was extracted from PBMCs in TRIzol for both TCR sequencing and RNA sequencing. The diagnosis of Graves' disease followed American Thyroid Association guidelines. Patients for the study were recruited at an endocrinology department in Xi'an, China. Each patient gave roughly 10 milliliters of peripheral blood, collected in an EDTA anticoagulant tube. PBMCs were isolated by Ficoll Paque Plus density gradient separation without further T cell sorting. An Agilent 2100 Bioanalyzer and agarose gel were used to check RNA quality, and a NanoDrop 2000 was used to measure RNA concentration. Libraries were prepared through multiplex PCR. For sequencing, an Illumina HiSeq 4000 was employed. CDR3 regions were amplified by Arm-PCR with iRepertoire HTBI primers to construct TCR beta libraries. Gel purification was performed on PCR products prior to sequencing. Concerning the study's data processing: Gene usage analysis of CDR3 amino acid clonotypes relied on the approximately 60 TRBV and 12 to 15 TRBJ segments identified across samples. COPE and FqMerger were used to merge filtered high-quality paired reads into contigs. BLAST was used to align contigs to IMGT TRBV, TRBD and TRBJ reference genes, and CDR3 was defined according to IMGT. Any clonotype with a frequency above 0.1% was counted as a highly expanded clone. Shannon entropy was used to measure repertoire diversity, and the Gini coefficient was used to measure V-J evenness. Public clonotypes were defined as clonotypes shared by more than one individual. TCRdb took the public reads, trimmed them with fastp at Q25, ran MiXCR for clone calling and kept in-frame beta chains. All rows with the same CDR3 protein become a single entry with the most common DNA and genes. TCRdb, not the authors, supplied the V and J calls. This sample has some 500,000 distinct CDR3 sequences in its table, and about 13% of those were observed once. The ten largest clones take up 10% of the sample.

Results and caveats for the whole study, not just this receptor: More public clonotypes were shared among persistent patients (roughly 3,000) than among newly diagnosed patients (just under 1,000). Because the primary lesion, thyroid tissue, could not be accessed, the study looked at peripheral blood alone. Preferential use of TRBV28, TRBJ1-2 and TRBJ2-5 was observed in persistent disease, whereas TRBV20-1 and TRBJ2-1 were favored in newly diagnosed disease. Compared with newly diagnosed patients, persistent Graves' disease patients had lower TCR Shannon entropy and fewer highly expanded clones, which suggests clonal expansion. Sequencing and analysis were limited to the TCR beta chain. The small sample size was acknowledged by the authors as a limitation that may reduce accuracy.

These same data were also listed under a study on T cells in Graves' hyperthyroidism and ophthalmopathy. As the second publication notes: Stable Graves' hyperthyroidism was defined as the absence of progression to ophthalmopathy over 18 months of follow-up. The hyperthyroidism patients were between 18 and 65 years old and newly diagnosed, with a disease duration of less than 2 months. The study excluded patients with uncontrolled infections, other autoimmune diseases, pregnancy or lactation. Diagnoses relied on clinical symptoms, serum thyroxine and TRAb, thyroid ultrasound and orbital computed tomography. The first round of RT-PCR for the TCR CDR3 was performed with the HTBI primer set and the Qiagen OneStep RT-PCR kit. Most expanded thyroid clonotypes (frequency above 0.001) were also detected in blood, a finding suggesting that blood repertoires may reflect thyroid immune responses. Ophthalmopathy was separated from stable hyperthyroidism by a 13 V-J signature model, with over 85% sensitivity and approximately 81% specificity obtained in cross-validation and 80%/75% obtained in testing. In validation, the model predicted progression to ophthalmopathy with about 71% sensitivity and roughly 72% specificity, a median of 6.5 months before onset. A discovery cohort of about a hundred patients, roughly 40 with Graves' ophthalmopathy and 57 with stable Graves' hyperthyroidism, was used to find distinguishing TCR V-J signatures. Whether ophthalmopathy could be predicted prospectively was tested in an independent validation cohort made up of under 20 hyperthyroidism patients plus 17 patients who later progressed to ophthalmopathy. The roughly 100 discovery patients were randomly divided into training and test sets at a 7:3 ratio. Thyroid tissue and blood T-cell repertoires from six Graves' hyperthyroidism patients were also compared in the study. Following sampling, methimazole starting at 30 mg daily was given to hyperthyroidism patients, and high-dose intravenous methylprednisolone was given to ophthalmopathy patients. Libraries were constructed in a second round of multiplex PCR, after which size selection and purification were performed. Libraries were sequenced paired-end with 100 bp reads on an Illumina HiSeq2000. SOAPnuke was used to process the raw data, throwing out any read that contained adapters or uncalled bases, had a mean Phred below 15, or lacked an exact constant-primer or identifier match. COPE v1.2.5 was used to merge the high-quality paired reads, and each unique nucleotide sequence was defined as a clonotype. MiTCR v1.1 was used to align clonotypes to the IMGT TRBV, TRBD and TRBJ reference segments. The analysis included only V-J combinations with a frequency above 0.0001, which together covered about 99% of the repertoires. A TCS score was defined as the ratio of F50 (clonal expansion) to E x V (chaos), with BLOSUM62-based TCRdist applied between CDR3 peptides within each V-J. Welch's t-statistics and random forest reduced fewer than 600 V-J features to fewer than 15, which were used in a naive Bayes classifier (R e1071). No statistical method was used to set the sample size in advance, and investigators knew the group allocation. The paper reports TCR Vbeta CDR3 sequencing of some 140 peripheral blood samples: around 41 ophthalmopathy, roughly 80 hyperthyroidism and about 17 progressor patients.

This TCR was recovered from a man aged 30 to 45 with Graves disease. Donor details come from another sample of the same person, matched by shared clones. The chain joins TRBV6-5 to TRBJ2-7; no D gene call is confident. This material consisted of peripheral blood mononuclear cells (PBMCs), taken at new diagnosis, from a patient treated with antithyroid drugs. The nucleotide sequence reads as follows: TGTGCCAGCAGTTACCTGTACAATGAGCAGTACTTC. Translated, this is CASSYLYNEQYF.